This TCR beta chain is drawn from a study of T cells in Graves' hyperthyroidism and ophthalmopathy. Study-wide results and caveats: Most thyroid clonotypes expanded above 0.001 were also detected in blood. Prediction of ophthalmopathy progression came a median roughly 6.7 months pre-onset. Stable hyperthyroidism and ophthalmopathy were separated using 13 V-J signatures.

At least ten counts were recorded for this clonotype. No antigen is known for it. Diagnosis of hyperthyroidism was new in patients aged 18 to 65, and its duration was under 2 months. Amplified TCR beta CDR3 regions derived from RNA transcripts. The HTBI set primed first-round TCR CDR3 RT-PCR. One entry per CDR3 protein results from TCRdb running MiXCR on the multiplex PCR reads. The table records around 300,000 distinct CDR3 sequences, 13% to 15% of them present only once. In germline, CDR1 is MNHEY, CDR2 SMNVEV (reference sequence). This CDR3 is 14 amino acids long. Trimming stripped 0 bases from V and 7 bases from J, with 10 bases between.

The chain employs TRBV27 and TRBJ1-5; D is uncertain. The sequence derives from a woman aged 45-65 years with Graves' hyperthyroidism that later progressed to Graves' ophthalmopathy. Material: blood. DNA of the CDR3: TGTGCCAGCAGTTTATCCCCTAGCGCGCAGCCCCAGCATTTT. It codes for CASSLSPSAQPQHF.